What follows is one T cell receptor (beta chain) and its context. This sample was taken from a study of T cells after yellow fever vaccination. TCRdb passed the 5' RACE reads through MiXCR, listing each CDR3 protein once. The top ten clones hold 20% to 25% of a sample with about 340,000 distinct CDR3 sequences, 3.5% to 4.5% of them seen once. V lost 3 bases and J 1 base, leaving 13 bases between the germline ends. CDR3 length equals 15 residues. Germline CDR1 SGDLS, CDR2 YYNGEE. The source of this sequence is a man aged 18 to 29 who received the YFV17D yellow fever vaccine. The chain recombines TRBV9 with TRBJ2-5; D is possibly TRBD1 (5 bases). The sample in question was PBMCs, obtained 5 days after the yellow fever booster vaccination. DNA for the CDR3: TGTGCCAGCAGCGCAGACTGGGGCTTCCAAGAGACCCAGTACTTC. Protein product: CASSADWGFQETQYF.